This entry concerns a single TCR beta chain. The sample originates from a study of T cell changes during pregnancy in multiple sclerosis. Only in-frame clones appear in the TCRdb table, and some are missing; sequencing was by immunoSEQ multiplex PCR. Of about 50,000 clones listed, approximately 90% are singletons. Germline assignment: CDR1 LNHDA and CDR2 SQIVND (reference sequence). The V end lost 5 bases, the J end lost 4 bases, and 11 bases lay between the germline ends. The CDR3 totals 13 residues. V and J are TRBV19 and TRBJ1-2; a possible D gene is TRBD1 (5 bases). The sequence was collected from a female donor with multiple sclerosis, enrolled in a pregnancy study. Sample: CD4+ T cells from peripheral blood mononuclear cells, taken after pregnancy. In DNA form, the CDR3 reads TGTGCCAGTAGTGCTGTGGGGGGCTATGGCTACACCTTC. It translates to CASSAVGGYGYTF.